This TCR beta chain was found in a study of cytomegalovirus exposure and HLA in healthy donors. Whole-study findings and limits: Earlier analysis found most TCR beta V segments productive about 90% or about 30% of the time. A later analysis revealed that TCR association rates differed between HLA loci, peaking at DRB1 and bottoming out at HLA-C.

The study ran its PCR with 60 Vbeta and 13 Jbeta primers. The data were produced by immunoSEQ multiplex PCR, yet TCRdb's version contains in-frame clones alone and is incomplete. There are over 150,000 clones in the sample; about 85% occur only once, and 2.5% lies in the top ten. As concerns this clone: Its antigen is unidentified.

V lost 0 bases and J 2 bases, leaving 12 bases between the germline ends. This CDR3 spans 17 amino acids. The V gene's germline CDR1 is SGHDT and CDR2 YYEEEE. This receptor was identified in a man younger than 40 in good health and CMV-seropositive. The chain combines TRBV5-6 with TRBJ2-6, with a weak D call TRBD2 (5 bases). Sample: PBMCs. CDR3 loop: CASSLAVWGAGANVLTF. For the CDR3, the DNA is TGTGCCAGCAGCTTGGCCGTATGGGGAGCTGGGGCCAACGTCCTGACTTTC.